The subject of this entry is one T cell receptor (beta chain). These data originate in a study of graft-versus-host responses after intestinal transplantation. Responders (around 200,000, CFSE-labeled) were co-plated with around 200,000 irradiated, violet-dye-labeled stimulators. The CDR3 length is 16 residues. Trimming pared 1 base from V and 3 bases from J, leaving 13 bases between. Germline V gene lookup returns CDR1 SGHTA and CDR2 FQGTGA. TCRdb keeps only in-frame clones here, not all; method: immunoSEQ multiplex PCR. The sample carries 4,500 to 6,500 clones, roughly a third recorded once. The sequence came from a human patient who received an intestinal transplant. The sample here was alloreactive CD8+ T cells from a mixed lymphocyte reaction culture, taken before intestinal transplant. Described subset: CFSE-low proliferating T cells sorted from approximately 6-day pre-transplant mixed lymphocyte reaction (GvH or HvG direction). The rearrangement joins TRBV7-3 to TRBJ2-1; tentative D call: TRBD1 (5 bases). DNA of the CDR3: TGTGCCAGCAGCTTAAGCATGGGCAGGGACTACAATGAGCAGTTCTTC. This gives the protein CASSLSMGRDYNEQFF. Full variable domain (outside the CDR3, taken from reference TRBV7-3 and TRBJ2-1): GAGVSQTPSNKVTEKGKYVELRCDPISGHTALYWYRQSLGQGPEFLIYFQGTGAADDSGLPNDRFFAVRPEGSVSTLKIQRTERGDSAVYLCASSLSMGRDYNEQFFGPGTRLTVL.